The sequence of this T cell receptor (beta chain) was determined in a study of blood T cell repertoires in COVID-19 (dated by TCRdb to between 2020 and 2021). Context from the whole study: Samples from collaborators originated in the United States, Italy and Spain and spanned both the acute and convalescent phases of COVID-19. The prospective study material was composed of cDNA or gDNA derived from T cells, B-cell-depleted T cells, or PBMCs. Subjects who had been exposed to COVID-19, were actively infected with it, or had recovered from it provided the deeply sampled blood TCRbeta repertoires that made up the dataset. The repertoires were made available in a free public database intended to serve as a resource for research on the immune response to SARS-CoV-2. The samples were drawn from the first 160 participants of the ongoing ImmuneRACE study and from some 1,300 subjects provided by 6 global collaborators. The sample metadata nearly always contained a de-identified subject ID, COVID-19 status, age in years and sex. Where available, HLA class I and class II types were obtained from metadata supplied by the sample provider rather than from assay-based typing. Study-wide findings and limitations: The amount of clinical and demographic metadata varied by source and participant and was provided uncurated.

Of note for this clone: The clone's antigen remains unknown. Base qualities are missing; no much larger clone stands one base away.

The collaborating institutions used their own protocols to collect whole blood in K2EDTA tubes. For TCRbeta analysis, collaborators shipped samples as frozen whole blood, isolated PBMCs, or DNA extracted from either of those sample types. TCRbeta CDR3 regions were amplified from genomic DNA using the immunoSEQ Assay, a bias-controlled multiplex PCR. The published analysis was carried out like this. The number of nucleated cells in each sample was estimated from the amplification of reference gene primers within the assay. To quantify the absolute abundance of each unique TCRbeta CDR3 rearrangement, sequence reads were collapsed and filtered. Productive Simpson clonality was computed per sample as the square root of Simpson's diversity index over productive rearrangements. Held by TCRdb, this immuneACCESS table contains in-frame sequences only and omits some clones. Under half of the omission traces to an unresolved V gene where checked; the cause of the rest is unknown. V and J calls and clone size are as listed in that table; D and trimming were resolved from the DNA. For this sample the table gives about 50,000 clones, of which about 92% were detected only once. The biggest ten clones account for about 3.9% of the sample.

The receptor was isolated from a human donor in a cohort sampled during active COVID-19. Material: peripheral blood.

Here the CDR3 is given as CASSPDLSGRASNEQFF. The DNA sequence follows: TGTGCCAGCTCACCAGACCTTAGCGGGAGGGCCTCGAATGAGCAGTTCTTC. The sequence is built from TRBV18 and TRBJ2-1, with 11 bases in between that match TRBD2. CDR1 and CDR2 (KGHSH, LQKENI) derive from the germline V gene. From its cysteine to its phenylalanine, the CDR3 spans 17 amino acids. Only the CDR3 DNA stays, 51 bases, in frame from base 1. V and J are trimmed by 2 bases and 7 bases, and the gene matches miss 10 bases of the junction.